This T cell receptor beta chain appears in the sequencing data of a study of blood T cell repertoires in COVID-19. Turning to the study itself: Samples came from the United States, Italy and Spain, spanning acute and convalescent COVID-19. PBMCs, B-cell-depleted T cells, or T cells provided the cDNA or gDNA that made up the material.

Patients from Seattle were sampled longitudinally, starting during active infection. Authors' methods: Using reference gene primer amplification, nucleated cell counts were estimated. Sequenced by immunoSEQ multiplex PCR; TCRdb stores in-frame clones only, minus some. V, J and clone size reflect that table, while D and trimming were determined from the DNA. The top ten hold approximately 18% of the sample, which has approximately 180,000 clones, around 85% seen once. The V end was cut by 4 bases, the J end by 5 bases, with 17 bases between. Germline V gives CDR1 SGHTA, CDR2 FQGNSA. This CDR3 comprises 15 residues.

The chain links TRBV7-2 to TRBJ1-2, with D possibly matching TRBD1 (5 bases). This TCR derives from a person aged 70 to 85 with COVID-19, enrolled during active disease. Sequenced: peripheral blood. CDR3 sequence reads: CASSSQMAGRYGYTF. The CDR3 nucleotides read TGTGCCAGCAGCTCGCAGATGGCAGGGAGGTATGGCTACACCTTC.